The sequence of this TCR beta chain was determined in a study of shared clonotypes between healthy human individuals. Whole-study context: The composition of the donors was a couple of women and a few men aged 18 to 49. Each donor's CD4 naive and CD4 memory cells filled three plates apiece, CD8 naive two, and CD8 memory one.

The genomic DNA of each subset was split evenly across several immunoSEQ plates. The repertoire was sequenced with immunoSEQ multiplex PCR; TCRdb's copy has only in-frame clones and lacks some. The sample contains under 750,000 clones, around 77% of which appear only once. The CDR3 loop spans 13 amino acids. Trimming removed 2 bases at V and 1 base at J, with 6 bases between. Germline assignment: CDR1 MNHNS and CDR2 SASEGT. Specimen: memory CD4+ T cells sorted from blood. Subset here: CD45RA-negative fraction. The clonotype comes from a woman aged 30 to 39 in good health. The V gene is TRBV6-1, the J gene TRBJ2-7; no definite D call. The CDR3 is CASSERASYEQYF. In DNA, the CDR3 is TGTGCCAGCAGTGAACGGGCGTCCTACGAGCAGTACTTC.